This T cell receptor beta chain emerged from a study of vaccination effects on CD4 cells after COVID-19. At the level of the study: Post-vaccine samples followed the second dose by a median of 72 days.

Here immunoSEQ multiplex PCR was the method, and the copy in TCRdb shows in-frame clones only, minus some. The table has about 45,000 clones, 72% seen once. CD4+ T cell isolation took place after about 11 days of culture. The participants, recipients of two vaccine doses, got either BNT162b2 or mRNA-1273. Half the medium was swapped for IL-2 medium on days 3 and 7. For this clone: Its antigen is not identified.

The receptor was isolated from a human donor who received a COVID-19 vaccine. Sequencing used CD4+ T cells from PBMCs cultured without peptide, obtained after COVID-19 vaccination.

Here the CDR3 reads CASSREPAGGSYNEQFF. The DNA for the CDR3 is TGTGCCAGCAGCCGAGAACCTGCCGGGGGCTCCTACAATGAGCAGTTCTTC. The gene calls are TRBV7-9 and TRBJ2-1, with D perhaps matching TRBD2 (6 bases). Trimming pared 5 bases from V and 0 bases from J, leaving 17 bases between. The CDR3 has 17 amino acids. From germline, CDR1 is SEHNR and CDR2 FQNEAQ (reference sequence).